This T cell receptor beta chain was captured in a study of T cell responses to AZD1222 COVID-19 vaccine. Whole-study findings and limits: Spike as a whole was targeted by vaccine-associated CD4 TCRs, dominant at 160-218 and 743-854. Every sample of the repertoires postdated the peak T cell response.

The table came from immunoSEQ multiplex PCR; TCRdb's copy has only in-frame clones and leaves some out. This sample has over 55,000 clones; 80% to 85% occur once, and the top ten carry about 7%. The V gene's germline CDR1 is MNHEY and CDR2 SVGAGI. The V gene lost 5 bases and the J gene lost 2 bases, with 12 bases spanning the gap. The CDR3 length is 14 residues. A note on this clone: The antigen is undetermined.

The input for sequencing was peripheral blood, taken on day 0 of AZD1222 vaccination. The TCR was taken from an adult in good health. The chain couples TRBV6-5 to TRBJ2-5; D is unresolved. CDR3 bases: TGTGCCAGCAGTAGATCGGACGGACAAGAGACCCAGTACTTC. It specifies CASSRSDGQETQYF.